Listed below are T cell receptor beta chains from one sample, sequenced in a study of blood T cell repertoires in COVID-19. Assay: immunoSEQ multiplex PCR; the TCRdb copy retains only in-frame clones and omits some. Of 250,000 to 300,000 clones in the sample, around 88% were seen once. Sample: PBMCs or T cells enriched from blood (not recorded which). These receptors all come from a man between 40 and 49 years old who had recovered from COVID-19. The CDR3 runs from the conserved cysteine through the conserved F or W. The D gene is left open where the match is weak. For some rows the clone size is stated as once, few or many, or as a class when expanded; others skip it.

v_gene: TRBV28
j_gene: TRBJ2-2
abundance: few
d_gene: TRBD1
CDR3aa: CASSLTTTGRAGELFF
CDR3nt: TGTGCCAGCAGTTTGACAACGACAGGGAGAGCCGGGGAGCTGTTTTTT

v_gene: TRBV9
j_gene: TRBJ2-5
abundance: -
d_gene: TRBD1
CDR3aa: CASSFTGTGIKTQYF
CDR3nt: TGTGCCAGCAGCTTTACCGGGACAGGGATTAAGACCCAGTACTTC

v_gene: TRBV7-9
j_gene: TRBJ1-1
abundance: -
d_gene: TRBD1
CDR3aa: CASSKDRRNTEAFF
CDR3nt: TGTGCCAGCAGCAAGGACAGGCGGAACACTGAAGCTTTCTTT

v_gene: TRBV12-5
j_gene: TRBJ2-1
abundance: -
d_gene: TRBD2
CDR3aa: CASGLSRTSGRSYNEQFF
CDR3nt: TGTGCTAGTGGTTTGTCCCGGACTAGCGGGAGATCATACAATGAGCAGTTCTTC

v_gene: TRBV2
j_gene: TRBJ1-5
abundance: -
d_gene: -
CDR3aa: CASREGAGRSQPQHF
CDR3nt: TGTGCCAGCAGGGAAGGGGCGGGTAGAAGTCAGCCCCAGCATTTT

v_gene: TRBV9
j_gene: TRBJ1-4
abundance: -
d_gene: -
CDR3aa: CASSAGVRLEEKLFF
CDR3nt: TGTGCCAGCAGCGCAGGGGTACGGTTGGAGGAAAAACTGTTTTTT

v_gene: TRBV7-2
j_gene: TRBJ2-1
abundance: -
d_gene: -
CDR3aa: CASSLVQAVNEQFF
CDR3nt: TGTGCCAGCAGCTTAGTACAGGCCGTCAATGAGCAGTTCTTC

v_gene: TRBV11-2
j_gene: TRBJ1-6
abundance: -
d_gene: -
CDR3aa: CASSLAQFNSPLHF
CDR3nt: TGTGCCAGCAGCTTAGCACAGTTTAATTCACCCCTCCACTTT

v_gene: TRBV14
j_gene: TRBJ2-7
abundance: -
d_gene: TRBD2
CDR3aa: CASSQGAGAGYEQYF
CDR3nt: TGTGCCAGCAGCCAAGGAGCGGGAGCTGGGTACGAGCAGTACTTC

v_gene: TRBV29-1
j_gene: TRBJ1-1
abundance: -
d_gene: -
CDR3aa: CSGSFGENTEAFF
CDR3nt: TGCAGCGGTTCGTTCGGGGAGAACACTGAAGCTTTCTTT

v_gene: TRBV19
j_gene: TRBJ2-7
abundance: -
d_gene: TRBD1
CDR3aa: CASSIRGTGIYEQYF
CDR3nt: TGTGCCAGTAGTATTCGGGGGACAGGAATATACGAGCAGTACTTC

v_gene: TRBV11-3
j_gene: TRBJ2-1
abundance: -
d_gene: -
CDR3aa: CASSLAQGLSSYNEQFF
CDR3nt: TGTGCCAGCAGCTTAGCCCAGGGCCTGAGCTCCTACAATGAGCAGTTCTTC

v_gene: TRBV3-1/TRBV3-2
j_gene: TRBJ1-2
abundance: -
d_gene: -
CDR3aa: CASSQTRPISYGYTF
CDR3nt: TGTGCCAGCAGCCAGACACGGCCGATCTCCTATGGCTACACCTTC

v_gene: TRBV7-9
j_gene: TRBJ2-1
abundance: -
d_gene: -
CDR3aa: CASSSTGERSSYNEQFF
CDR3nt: TGTGCCAGCAGCTCTACGGGGGAAAGGAGCTCCTACAATGAGCAGTTCTTC

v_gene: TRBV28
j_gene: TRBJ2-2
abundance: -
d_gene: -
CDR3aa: CASRDGRGVTGELFF
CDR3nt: TGTGCCAGCAGGGACGGGAGAGGGGTCACCGGGGAGCTGTTTTTT

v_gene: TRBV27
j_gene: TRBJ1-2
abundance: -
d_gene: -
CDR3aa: CASSLRGGSGGYTF
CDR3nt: TGTGCCAGCAGTTTACGAGGGGGAAGTGGAGGCTACACCTTC

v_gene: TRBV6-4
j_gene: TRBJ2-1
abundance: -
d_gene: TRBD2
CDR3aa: CASSDSGLATRNEQFF
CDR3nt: TGTGCCAGCAGTGACTCCGGACTAGCGACGAGGAATGAGCAGTTCTTC

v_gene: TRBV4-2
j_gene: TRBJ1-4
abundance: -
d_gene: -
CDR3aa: CASSQDHSGNEKLFF
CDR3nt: TGTGCCAGCAGCCAAGATCATTCAGGGAACGAAAAACTGTTTTTT

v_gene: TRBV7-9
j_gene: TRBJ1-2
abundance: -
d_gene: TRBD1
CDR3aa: CASSLGRDRDPYGYTF
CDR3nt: TGTGCCAGCAGCTTAGGCCGGGACAGGGATCCCTATGGCTACACCTTC

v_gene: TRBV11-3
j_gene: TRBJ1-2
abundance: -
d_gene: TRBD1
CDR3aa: CASSWDSNNYGYTF
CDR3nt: TGTGCCAGCAGCTGGGACAGCAACAACTATGGCTACACCTTC

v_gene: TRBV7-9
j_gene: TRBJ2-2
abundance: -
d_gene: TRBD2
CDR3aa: CASSSWTSGGAVGELFF
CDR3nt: TGTGCCAGCAGCTCCTGGACTAGCGGGGGGGCCGTCGGGGAGCTGTTTTTT

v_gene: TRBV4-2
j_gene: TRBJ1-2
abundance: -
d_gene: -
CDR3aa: CASPPRCRAWAGYTF
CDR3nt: TGTGCCAGCCCACCTCGTTGCAGGGCGTGGGCAGGCTACACCTTC

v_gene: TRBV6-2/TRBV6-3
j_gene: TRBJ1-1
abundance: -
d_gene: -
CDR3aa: CASSPPATEAFF
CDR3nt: TGTGCCAGCAGTCCCCCAGCGACTGAAGCTTTCTTT

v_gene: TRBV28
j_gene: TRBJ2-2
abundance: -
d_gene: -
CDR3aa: CAIGIVEELFF
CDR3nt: TGTGCCATCGGGATAGTTGAGGAGCTGTTTTTT

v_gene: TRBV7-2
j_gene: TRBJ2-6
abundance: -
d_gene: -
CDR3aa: CASSLAGAAAGANVLTF
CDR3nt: TGTGCCAGCAGCTTGGCAGGGGCAGCAGCTGGGGCCAACGTCCTGACTTTC

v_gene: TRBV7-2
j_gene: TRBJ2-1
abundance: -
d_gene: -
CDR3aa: CASSSPGKGARNEQFF
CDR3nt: TGTGCCAGCAGCTCGCCGGGAAAGGGAGCAAGGAATGAGCAGTTCTTC

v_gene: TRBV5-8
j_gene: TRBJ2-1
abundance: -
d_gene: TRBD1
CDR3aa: CASSYDRGTGIWNEQFF
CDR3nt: TGTGCCAGCAGTTACGATCGGGGGACAGGGATTTGGAATGAGCAGTTCTTC

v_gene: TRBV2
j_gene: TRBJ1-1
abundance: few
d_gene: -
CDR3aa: CASSLWAAADPTEAFF
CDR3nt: TGTGCCAGCAGCTTGTGGGCAGCGGCCGACCCGACTGAAGCTTTCTTT

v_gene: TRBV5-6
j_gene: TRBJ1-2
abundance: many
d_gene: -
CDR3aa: CASSLLGAEYGYTF
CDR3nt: TGTGCCAGCAGCTTGTTGGGAGCAGAATATGGCTACACCTTC

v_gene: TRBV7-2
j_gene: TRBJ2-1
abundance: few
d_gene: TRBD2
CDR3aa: CASSLTSGGSYNEQFF
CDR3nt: TGTGCCAGCAGCTTAACTAGCGGGGGCTCCTACAATGAGCAGTTCTTC

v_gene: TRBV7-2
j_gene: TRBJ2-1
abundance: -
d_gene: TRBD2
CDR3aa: CASSPQSGGAGDEQFF
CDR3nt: TGTGCCAGCAGCCCCCAAAGCGGGGGGGCCGGGGATGAGCAGTTCTTC

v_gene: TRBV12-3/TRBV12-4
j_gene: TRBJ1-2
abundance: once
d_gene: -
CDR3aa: CASRTEGSRGYTF
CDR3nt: TGTGCCAGCAGGACTGAGGGTAGTAGGGGCTACACCTTC

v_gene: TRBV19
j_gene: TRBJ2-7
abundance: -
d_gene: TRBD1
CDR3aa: CASSARDRGAGLRSYEQYF
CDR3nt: TGTGCCAGTAGCGCACGGGACAGGGGCGCCGGATTACGCTCCTACGAGCAGTACTTC

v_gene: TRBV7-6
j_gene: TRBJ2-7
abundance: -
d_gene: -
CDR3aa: CASSLAQGGTSSYEQYF
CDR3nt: TGTGCCAGCAGCTTAGCGCAAGGGGGTACGAGCTCCTACGAGCAGTACTTC

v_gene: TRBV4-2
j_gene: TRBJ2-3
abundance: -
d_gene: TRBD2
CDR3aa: CASSQDLDSGGYIDTQYF
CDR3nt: TGTGCCAGCAGCCAAGACTTGGATAGCGGGGGGTATATAGATACGCAGTATTTT

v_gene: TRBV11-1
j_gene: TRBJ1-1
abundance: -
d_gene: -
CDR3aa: CASSPRVSEAFF
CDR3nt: TGTGCCAGCAGCCCACGGGTGTCGGAAGCTTTCTTT

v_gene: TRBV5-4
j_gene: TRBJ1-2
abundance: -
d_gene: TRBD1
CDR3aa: CASSGGQINYGYTF
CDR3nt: TGTGCCAGCAGCGGGGGACAGATTAACTATGGCTACACCTTC

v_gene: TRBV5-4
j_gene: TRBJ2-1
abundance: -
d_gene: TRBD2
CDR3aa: CASSLGTSGRMSEQFF
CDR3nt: TGTGCCAGCAGCTTGGGGACTAGCGGGAGAATGAGTGAGCAGTTCTTC

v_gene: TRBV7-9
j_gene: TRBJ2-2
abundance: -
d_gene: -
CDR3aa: CASSPLTARRSTGELFF
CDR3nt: TGTGCCAGCAGCCCCCTTACGGCCCGTCGGAGCACCGGGGAGCTGTTTTTT

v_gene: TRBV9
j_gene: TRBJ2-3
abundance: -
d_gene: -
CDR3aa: CASTQGSSTDTQYF
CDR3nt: TGTGCCAGCACTCAGGGTTCTAGCACAGATACGCAGTATTTT

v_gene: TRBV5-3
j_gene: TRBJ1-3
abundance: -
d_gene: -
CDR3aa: CARSGSYWTTGNTIYF
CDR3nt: TGTGCCAGAAGCGGTTCCTACTGGACTACTGGAAACACCATATATTTT

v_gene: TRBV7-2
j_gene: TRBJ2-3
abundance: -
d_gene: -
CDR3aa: CASSLGRFSDTQYF
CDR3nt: TGTGCCAGCAGCTTAGGCCGGTTTTCAGATACGCAGTATTTT

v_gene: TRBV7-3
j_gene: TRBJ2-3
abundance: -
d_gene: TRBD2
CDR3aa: CASQLAGETDTQYF
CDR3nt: TGTGCATCCCAGCTAGCGGGAGAAACAGATACGCAGTATTTT

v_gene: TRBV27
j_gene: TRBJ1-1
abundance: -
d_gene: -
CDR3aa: CASSLSGGDTEAFF
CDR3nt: TGTGCCAGCAGTCTCAGCGGGGGGGACACTGAAGCTTTCTTT

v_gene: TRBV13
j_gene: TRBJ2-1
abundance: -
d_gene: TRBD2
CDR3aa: CASSSVAGGSYNEQFF
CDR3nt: TGTGCCAGCAGCTCCGTAGCGGGGGGGTCCTACAATGAGCAGTTCTTC

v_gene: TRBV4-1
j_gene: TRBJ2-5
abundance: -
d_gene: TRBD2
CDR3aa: CASSPSLADAYQETQYF
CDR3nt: TGCGCCAGCAGCCCATCGCTAGCGGACGCGTACCAAGAGACCCAGTACTTC

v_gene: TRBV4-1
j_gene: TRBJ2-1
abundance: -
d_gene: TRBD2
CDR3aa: CASSTRTSVTFF
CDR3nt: TGCGCCAGCAGCACCCGGACTAGCGTCACGTTCTTC

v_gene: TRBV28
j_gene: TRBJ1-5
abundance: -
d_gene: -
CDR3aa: CASSGLGQPRINQPQHF
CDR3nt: TGTGCCAGCAGCGGACTCGGACAGCCCCGTATCAATCAGCCCCAGCATTTT

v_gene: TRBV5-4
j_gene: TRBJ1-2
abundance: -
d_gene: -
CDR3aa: CASSLAVRANYGYTF
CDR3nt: TGTGCCAGCAGCTTGGCGGTCAGGGCCAACTATGGCTACACCTTC